This T cell receptor (beta chain) was captured by sequencing in a study of blood T cell repertoires in COVID-19. Germline-derived CDR1 and CDR2 are SGHVS and FNYEAQ. The junction had 17 bases not matched to a gene; V was cut back by 5 bases and J by 10 bases. This CDR3 has 16 amino acids. This table comes from immunoSEQ multiplex PCR, and its TCRdb copy is limited to in-frame clones, with some not included. The sample holds 350,000 to 450,000 clones, 90% to 95% seen once. Study members were between roughly 18 and 89 years old and lived in fewer than 30 US regions. Participants had their cohort set by participant-reported clinical history.

Sequenced material: PBMCs or T cells enriched from blood (not recorded which). The clonotype comes from a woman in her 40s who had been exposed to COVID-19. The V call is TRBV7-6, the J call TRBJ2-1; 7 positions match TRBD1. This chain's CDR3 is CASSLNTGTAKLEQFF. The CDR3 coding sequence is TGTGCCAGCAGCCTGAATACCGGGACAGCGAAATTAGAGCAGTTCTTC.